The 22 T cell receptor beta chains given below trace back to one sample, sequenced in a study of blood T cell repertoires in COVID-19. Libraries were prepared by immunoSEQ multiplex PCR; TCRdb keeps only in-frame clonotypes and omits some of them. This sample has 80,000 or so clones, with 91% found just once. The source material was peripheral blood. The receptors stem from a woman aged 50 to 65 in a cohort sampled during active COVID-19.

The chain joins TRBV9 to TRBJ2-1; possible D gene TRBD2, 5 bases. CDR1 and CDR2 (germline): SGDLS, YYNGEE. The CDR3 is made up of 18 amino acids. V was cut by 0 bases and J by 7 bases, with 23 bases left in between. The CDR3, as DNA: TGTGCCAGCAGCGTAGAACTAGAACCTCCCTACGGGGTAAATGAGCAGTTCTTC. It translates to CASSVELEPPYGVNEQFF.

The chain has TRBV7-3 and TRBJ2-1; 8 nucleotides match TRBD1. The germline gives CDR1 SGHTA, CDR2 FQGTGA. There are 16 residues in the CDR3. The J segment lost 5 bases and the V segment lost 4 bases, leaving 10 bases of the junction unmatched. In DNA form, the CDR3 reads TGTGCCAGCAGCTCCTCCCGACAGGGGAGAAACAATGAGCAGTTCTTC. Amino acids: CASSSSRQGRNNEQFF.

This sequence joins TRBV11-3 and TRBJ2-7; 9 bases fit TRBD2. This CDR3 is built from 16 residues. Germline loops: CDR1 SGHNT, CDR2 YENEEA. V trimming: 5 bases; J trimming: 3 bases; junction bases outside the gene matches: 11. The CDR3 is CASSPDSGGNIYEQYF. The CDR3 coding sequence is TGTGCCAGCAGCCCGGACAGCGGGGGGAATATCTACGAGCAGTACTTC. Complete variable domain (other parts from reference TRBV11-3 and TRBJ2-7): EAGVVQSPRYKIIEKKQPVAFWCNPISGHNTLYWYLQNLGQGPELLIRYENEEAVDDSQLPKDRFSAERLKGVDSTLKIQPAELGDSAVYLCASSPDSGGNIYEQYFGPGTRLTVT.

The CDR3 sequence is CASSPSGGHQETQYF. The CDR3 region has the DNA TGTGCCAGCAGTCCATCTGGAGGACACCAAGAGACCCAGTACTTC. This chain uses TRBV28 with TRBJ2-5; TRBD2 might be the D (5 bases). The CDR3 is 15 residues long. Germline lookup yields CDR1 MDHEN and CDR2 SYDVKM. V lost 5 bases to trimming and J lost 0 bases, with 13 bases between them. Looking up the rest from reference TRBV28 and TRBJ2-5 gives the full variable domain: DVKVTQSSRYLVKRTGEKVFLECVQDMDHENMFWYRQDPGLGLRLIYFSYDVKMKEKGDIPEGYSVSREKKERFSLILESASTNQTSMYLCASSPSGGHQETQYFGPGTRLLVL.

The table lists this clone with a few counts. The rearrangement uses TRBV29-1 and TRBJ2-3, with D possibly matching TRBD2 (5 bases). The CDR3 runs 13 residues. Per germline, CDR1 SQVTM and CDR2 ANQGSEA. V lost 7 bases and J lost 5, with 16 bases in between. The CDR3 here is CSATAQGGDTQYF. The CDR3 DNA is TGCAGCGCAACGGCACAAGGAGGAGATACGCAGTATTTT.

This clone was observed a few times. The chain employs TRBV19 and TRBJ2-1, with 7 bases identical to TRBD1. This CDR3 is built from 16 residues. J was trimmed by 5 bases and V by 0 bases; bases with no gene match: 7. Germline-derived CDR1 and CDR2 are LNHDA and SQIVND (reference sequence). Here the CDR3 reads CASSIDRQGFDNEQFF. The CDR3 bases are TGTGCCAGTAGTATAGATAGACAGGGTTTCGACAATGAGCAGTTCTTC.

This sequence joins TRBV27 and TRBJ2-7; TRBD2 agrees at 8 bases. This CDR3 is 15 amino acids long. V was clipped by 5 bases and J by 2 bases; unmatched bases: 8. Germline assignment: CDR1 MNHEY and CDR2 SMNVEV (reference sequence). The CDR3 is CASSPRAGETYEQYF. The CDR3 DNA reads as TGTGCCAGCAGTCCCCGAGCGGGAGAAACCTACGAGCAGTACTTC.

The chain links TRBV7-9 to TRBJ1-4, with D perhaps TRBD1 (6 bases). Trimming took 1 base from V and 8 from J, leaving 14 bases between them. Germline V gene data show CDR1 as SEHNR and CDR2 as FQNEAQ (reference sequence). The CDR3 is made up of 15 amino acids. This chain's CDR3 is CASSLDGGSGEKLFF. In DNA form, the CDR3 reads TGTGCCAGCAGCTTAGATGGGGGCTCTGGCGAAAAACTGTTTTTT. The full variable domain, in which reference TRBV7-9 and TRBJ1-4 provide the parts outside the CDR3, is DTGVSQNPRHKITKRGQNVTFRCDPISEHNRLYWYRQTLGQGPEFLTYFQNEAQLEKSRLLSDRFSAERPKGSFSTLEIQRTEQGDSAMYLCASSLDGGSGEKLFFGSGTQLSVL.

The chain links TRBV7-9 to TRBJ1-1; TRBD1 aligns across 9 bases. Germline V gene sequence: CDR1 SEHNR, CDR2 FQNEAQ (reference sequence). J lost 4 bases, V lost 5 bases, and 11 bases had no gene match. The CDR3 runs to 16 residues. This CDR3 is CASSPQRQGGATEAFF. The CDR3, as DNA: TGTGCCAGCAGCCCACAACGACAGGGGGGGGCCACTGAAGCTTTCTTT.

The chain combines TRBV15 with TRBJ1-5, with no clear D. Germline V gene data show CDR1 as LNHNV and CDR2 as YYDKDF (reference sequence). V was cut by 0 bases and J by 4 bases, with 4 bases left in between. CDR3 length: 13 residues. As DNA, the CDR3 is TGTGCCACCAGCAGAGATCGGAATCAGCCCCAGCATTTT. Residues: CATSRDRNQPQHF.

The J gene is TRBJ1-5, the V gene TRBV19; D unresolved. Trimming took off 5 bases at V and 6 bases at J, with 11 bases between the two ends. The CDR3 runs 13 residues. The V gene's germline CDR1 is LNHDA and CDR2 SQIVND (reference sequence). For the CDR3, the DNA is TGTGCCAGTAGTTCCGTACGCGCTCAGCCCCAGCATTTT. Amino acid sequence: CASSSVRAQPQHF.

V and J are TRBV6-5 and TRBJ1-1; 10 nucleotides line up with TRBD1. Trimming at V came to 6 bases and at J to 1 base, leaving 5 bases not matched to a gene. Germline V gene sequence: CDR1 MNHEY, CDR2 SVGAGI. CDR3 length: 15 amino acids. CDR3 DNA: TGTGCCAGCAGGAGCCGGACAGGGGGGAACACTGAAGCTTTCTTT. Protein: CASRSRTGGNTEAFF.

V and J are TRBV5-1 and TRBJ1-4; D is perhaps TRBD1 (5 bases). The germline V gene encodes CDR1 SGHRS and CDR2 YFSETQ. V was trimmed by 0 bases and J by 7 bases, leaving 13 bases between them. The CDR3 consists of 15 residues. CDR3 sequence reads: CASSLEGFMSEKLFF. The CDR3 DNA reads TGCGCCAGCAGCTTGGAGGGGTTTATGAGTGAAAAACTGTTTTTT.

This clone was detected only a few times. The chain is built from TRBV27 and TRBJ2-3, with TRBD2 as a possible D gene (6 bases). Per the germline V gene, CDR1 is MNHEY and CDR2 is SMNVEV (reference sequence). The CDR3 is 15 residues long. Trimming left V 0 bases short and J 2 bases short, with 9 bases between. The CDR3, as DNA: TGTGCCAGCAGTTTATCGAGCGGGCACACAGATACGCAGTATTTT. Translated, it gives CASSLSSGHTDTQYF.

V is TRBV19 and J is TRBJ1-4; weak D call: TRBD1 (5 bases). Germline lookup yields CDR1 LNHDA and CDR2 SQIVND (reference sequence). Trimming left V 4 bases short and J 4 bases short, with 13 bases between. This CDR3 contains 15 residues. CDR3 sequence (DNA): TGTGCCAGTAGTAAACGACAGTCTCTTAATGAAAAACTGTTTTTT. Amino acid sequence: CASSKRQSLNEKLFF.

The rearrangement uses TRBV5-4 and TRBJ1-2; D call uncertain. The CDR3 covers 17 residues. V lost 2 bases, J lost 2 bases, and 19 bases lay in between. Germline V gene sequence: CDR1 SGHNT, CDR2 YYREEE (reference sequence). The chain's CDR3 is CASSFIGYYEGNYGYTF. DNA for the CDR3: TGTGCCAGCAGCTTTATCGGGTACTATGAGGGAAACTATGGCTACACCTTC.

The CDR3 reads CASSIRSSGGNEQFF. DNA for the CDR3: TGTGCCAGTAGTATTAGGTCTAGCGGGGGTAATGAGCAGTTCTTC. The genes are TRBV19 and TRBJ2-1; TRBD2 matches 10 bases. The CDR3 sequence is 15 residues long. V lost 3 bases, J lost 7 bases, and 6 bases stayed unmatched. Per germline, CDR1 LNHDA and CDR2 SQIVND (reference sequence).

The chain combines TRBV10-3 with TRBJ1-3; D is unresolved. V lost 5 bases and J 4 bases, leaving 15 bases between the germline ends. The germline CDR1 and CDR2 sequences are ENHRY and SYGVKD. The CDR3 has 15 amino acids. CDR3 nucleotide sequence: TGTGCCATCAGTCCTCTGCCCGGAGAAGGAAACACCATATATTTT. Translated: CAISPLPGEGNTIYF.

On this clone itself: One junction end disagrees with the germline gene, perhaps due to a read error. This sequence joins TRBV7-2 and TRBJ2-5; a possible D gene is TRBD1 (6 bases). Germline-derived CDR1 and CDR2 are SGHTA and FQGNSA. The CDR3 contains 13 residues. CDR3 sequence: CASSFDRSSPQHF. In nucleotides, the CDR3 is TGTGCCAGCAGCTTTGACAGGTCGTCTCCCCAACACTTC.

This chain joins TRBV28 and TRBJ2-5; D is possibly TRBD2 (6 bases). Per germline, CDR1 MDHEN and CDR2 SYDVKM. This CDR3 spans 15 amino acids. The V end was cut by 4 bases, the J end by 5 bases, with 17 bases between. The CDR3 region is CASSSAGGGGETQYF. CDR3 nucleotides: TGTGCCAGCAGTTCCGCCGGGGGTGGTGGGGAGACCCAGTACTTC.

This sequence joins TRBV7-9 and TRBJ1-2; no definite D call. The CDR3 runs to 14 residues. Germline V gives CDR1 SEHNR, CDR2 FQNEAQ (reference sequence). V lost 1 base, J lost 7 bases, and 13 bases lay in between. CDR3 amino acids: CASSLGFYFGGYTF. CDR3 DNA sequence: TGTGCCAGCAGCTTAGGGTTCTATTTTGGTGGCTACACCTTC.

The V gene is TRBV12-3 or TRBV12-4, the J gene TRBJ2-5; D is possibly TRBD1 (5 bases). The CDR3 has 13 amino acids. V was cut by 6 bases and J by 5 bases, with 13 bases left in between. The CDR3 spells CASSREASETQYF. The DNA of the CDR3 is TGTGCCAGCAGCAGGGAAGCGAGCGAGACCCAGTACTTC.